The source of this TCR beta chain is a study of tumor and adjacent non-tumor tissue in lung cancer. Study-wide background: Patients were aged roughly 31 to 76, around ten men and about 5 women, stage I to III. Study-level results: Tumor TCR diversity, when higher, was linked to shorter survival.

This CDR3 is 16 amino acids long. Germline V gene sequence: CDR1 DFQATT, CDR2 SNEGSKA (reference sequence). V dropped 6 bases and J dropped 14; count of bases not matched to a gene: 20. TCRbeta libraries were built with three rounds of nested PCR, modified from ARM-PCR. TCRdb used MiXCR to reprocess the multiplex PCR reads, holding one entry per CDR3 protein. This sample has about 70,000 distinct CDR3 sequences, with around 73% found just once. For this clonotype: Its antigen is unidentified.

No cell sorting was done before RNA was extracted from the tissue. Donors were chemotherapy-naive, newly diagnosed lung cancer surgical patients in China, August–late 2014. This chain joins TRBV20-1 and TRBJ2-3; 13 bases align to TRBD2. Source material: lung tumor tissue. This receptor was identified in a man aged 60 to 75 with non-small cell lung cancer. CDR3 loop: CSAPTSGRAGTDTGYF. In nucleotides, the CDR3 is TGCAGTGCCCCAACTAGCGGGAGGGCCGGGACAGATACGGGGTATTTT.